The 10 T cell receptor beta chains reported below all come from one sample, sequenced in a study of naive and memory T cell subsets (dated by TCRdb to the late 2010s). Overall study results and their limits: A few larger clonotypes were found in naive repertoires, especially CD8, and these larger clonotypes were possibly memory cells re-expressing CD45RA.

No cognate antigen is known for these TCRs. The library was made by UMI-ligation and nested PCR. These reads were obtained on an Illumina MiSeq. The beta constant-region primer was an equimolar mix of two oligonucleotides covering both TRBC1 and TRBC2. The ligated cDNA went through four rounds of PCR with nested alpha and beta constant-region primers together with the SP2 primer. TCRdb cleaned the public reads at Q25 with fastp, built clones with MiXCR and kept in-frame beta chains. Under each unique CDR3 protein, matching rows form one entry showing the most common genes and DNA. The sample includes about 90,000 distinct CDR3 sequences, with around 11% observed a single time. Jointly, the top ten make up around 0.13% of the sample. Sequenced material: naive CD4+ T cells from blood. This specimen's cell subset or site label, interpreted: naive T cells, CD45RA high CD27+. The source of these receptors is a human donor in good health.

This clonotype was found a few times. The CDR3 loop reads CASTISPGGNLQNQPQHF. CDR3 DNA: TGTGCCAGCACCATAAGTCCAGGGGGCAACCTCCAGAATCAGCCCCAGCATTTT. The chain has TRBV7-9 and TRBJ1-5; the match to TRBD1 covers 8 bases. The junction had 18 bases not matched to a gene; V was cut back by 7 bases and J by 4 bases. The CDR3 sequence is 18 residues long. Germline V gene lookup returns CDR1 SEHNR and CDR2 FQNEAQ (reference sequence).

The J gene is TRBJ1-2, the V gene TRBV19; D perhaps matches TRBD1 (6 bases). There are 12 residues in the CDR3. V was cut by 9 bases and J by 5 bases, with 13 bases left in between. CDR1 LNHDA and CDR2 SQIVND come from the germline V gene (reference sequence). The DNA of the CDR3 is TGTGCCAGCGCAGGGGACCTGTATGGCTACACCTTC. This gives the protein CASAGDLYGYTF. The full variable domain, with the rest looked up from reference TRBV19 and TRBJ1-2, is DGGITQSPKYLFRKEGQNVTLSCEQNLNHDAMYWYRQDPGQGLRLIYYSQIVNDFQKGDIAEGYSVSREKKESFPLTVTSAQKNPTAFYLCASAGDLYGYTFGSGTRLTVV.

This clonotype was picked up a small number of times. The CDR3 is CSVESGSKETQYF. The CDR3 nucleotides are TGCAGCGTTGAATCTGGGAGCAAGGAGACCCAGTACTTC. The rearrangement links TRBV29-1 to TRBJ2-5; tentative D call: TRBD2 (5 bases). Per the germline V gene, CDR1 is SQVTM and CDR2 is ANQGSEA. V was clipped by 2 bases and J by 5 bases, with 12 bases between them. This CDR3 spans 13 amino acids.

This chain joins TRBV7-9 and TRBJ1-4, with TRBD1 matching over 8 bases. The CDR3 is 11 residues long. The V gene end was trimmed by 5 bases and the J gene end by 14 bases; junction bases not matched to a gene: 4. Germline lookup yields CDR1 SEHNR and CDR2 FQNEAQ (reference sequence). The DNA for the CDR3 is TGTGCCAGCAGCCCGGACAGGGTCCTGTTTTTT. This sequence encodes CASSPDRVLFF. The variable domain in full, completed from reference TRBV7-9 and TRBJ1-4, reads DTGVSQNPRHKITKRGQNVTFRCDPISEHNRLYWYRQTLGQGPEFLTYFQNEAQLEKSRLLSDRFSAERPKGSFSTLEIQRTEQGDSAMYLCASSPDRVLFFGSGTQLSVL.

Remarks on this clonotype: It may be a read error: a sequence one base away is much more abundant. CDR3 DNA: TGTGCCAGCAGTATGGGCGGAGTTTGGGGGGTATACGAGCAGTACTTC. It yields the protein CASSMGGVWGVYEQYF. This chain uses TRBV28 with TRBJ2-7; D is possibly TRBD2 (6 bases). The CDR3 consists of 16 residues. The germline CDR1 and CDR2 sequences are MDHEN and SYDVKM. Trimming left V 5 bases short and J 4 bases short, with 21 bases between.

As to this clonotype: Compared with germline, one end of the junction differs, possibly owing to a read error. J is TRBJ1-5 and V is TRBV20-1, with 11 positions matching TRBD1. CDR3 size: 13 residues. Per germline, CDR1 DFQATT and CDR2 SNEGSKA (reference sequence). For the CDR3, the DNA is TGCAGTGCTTGGACAGGGGGCAACCAGCCCCAGCATTTT. Its translation: CSAWTGGNQPQHF.

This clonotype was seen many times. The chain uses TRBV29-1 and TRBJ2-1; D remains unclear. This CDR3 comprises 11 residues. Trimming cost V 0 bases and J 12 bases, with 9 bases left between them. Germline CDR1 SQVTM, CDR2 ANQGSEA. As DNA, the CDR3 is TGCAGCGTTGAAGACGCGGCTCCGCAGTTCTTC. Amino acid sequence: CSVEDAAPQFF.

Here the CDR3 reads CATSKSVGFGSGANVLTF. DNA for the CDR3: TGTGCCACCAGTAAAAGTGTAGGCTTTGGGTCTGGGGCCAACGTCCTGACTTTC. The genes are TRBV24-1 and TRBJ2-6; D remains unclear. The CDR3 extends over 18 amino acids. The germline CDR1 and CDR2 sequences are KGHDR and SFDVKD. Trimming stripped 6 bases from V and 1 base from J, with 18 bases between.

This clonotype was observed at least ten times. This chain uses TRBV19 with TRBJ2-5; no definite D call. Germline V CDR1 and CDR2: LNHDA, SQIVND (reference sequence). V lost 5 bases to trimming and J lost 4 bases, with 17 bases between them. This CDR3 spans 15 amino acids. The CDR3 sequence: CASSQYRDPGETQYF. DNA of the CDR3: TGTGCCAGTAGTCAATACAGAGATCCCGGAGAGACCCAGTACTTC.

The table lists this clonotype with many counts. This rearrangement joins TRBV4-2 to TRBJ2-1, with 8 bases fitting TRBD2. CDR3 length: 17 amino acids. The trim removed 1 base at V and 4 bases at J, leaving 9 bases unmatched. Germline assignment: CDR1 LGHNA and CDR2 YNFKEQ. Written as DNA, the CDR3 is TGTGCCAGCAGCCAAGGGAAGGGCGGGAGGATGTACAATGAGCAGTTCTTC. Encoded protein: CASSQGKGGRMYNEQFF.